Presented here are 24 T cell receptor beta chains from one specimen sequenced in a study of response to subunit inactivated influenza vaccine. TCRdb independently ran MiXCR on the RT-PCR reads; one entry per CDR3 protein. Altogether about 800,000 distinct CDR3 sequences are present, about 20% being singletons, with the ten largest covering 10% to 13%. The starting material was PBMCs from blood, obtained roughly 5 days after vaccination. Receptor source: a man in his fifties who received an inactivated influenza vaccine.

In DNA form, the CDR3 reads TGCAGCGTCAACCCCGGGGCCTACAATGAGCAGTTCTTC. It is translated as CSVNPGAYNEQFF. The V call is TRBV29-1, the J call TRBJ2-1, with a weak D call TRBD2 (5 bases). The CDR3 extends over 13 amino acids. The germline gives CDR1 SQVTM, CDR2 ANQGSEA. V lost 6 bases and J lost 2, with 11 bases in between.

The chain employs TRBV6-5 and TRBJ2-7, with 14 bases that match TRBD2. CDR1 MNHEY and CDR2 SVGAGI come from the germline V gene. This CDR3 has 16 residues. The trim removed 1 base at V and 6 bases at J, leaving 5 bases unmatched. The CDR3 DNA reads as TGTGCCAGCAGTTACTTACGACTAGCGGGGGGGCTCGAGCAGTACTTC. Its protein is CASSYLRLAGGLEQYF.

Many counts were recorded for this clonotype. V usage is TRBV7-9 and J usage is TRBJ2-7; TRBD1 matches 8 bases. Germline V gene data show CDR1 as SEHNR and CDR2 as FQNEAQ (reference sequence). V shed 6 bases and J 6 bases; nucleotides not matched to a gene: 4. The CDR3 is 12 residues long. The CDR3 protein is CASSFDRGEQYF. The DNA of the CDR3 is TGTGCCAGCAGTTTCGACAGGGGCGAGCAGTACTTC.

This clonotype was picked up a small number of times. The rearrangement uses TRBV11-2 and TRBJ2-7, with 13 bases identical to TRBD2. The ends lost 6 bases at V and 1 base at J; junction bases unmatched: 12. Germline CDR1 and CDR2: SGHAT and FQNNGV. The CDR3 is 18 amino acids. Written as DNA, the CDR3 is TGTGCCAGCAGTTACTGGACTAGCGGGAGTATTAGATCCTACGAGCAGTACTTC. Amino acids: CASSYWTSGSIRSYEQYF.

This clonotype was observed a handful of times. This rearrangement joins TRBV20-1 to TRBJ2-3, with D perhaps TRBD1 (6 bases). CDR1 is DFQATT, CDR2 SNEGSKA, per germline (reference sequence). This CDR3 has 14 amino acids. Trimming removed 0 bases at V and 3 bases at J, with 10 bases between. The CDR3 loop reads CSARDLTGTDTQYF. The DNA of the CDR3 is TGCAGTGCTAGAGATCTCACAGGGACAGATACGCAGTATTTT.

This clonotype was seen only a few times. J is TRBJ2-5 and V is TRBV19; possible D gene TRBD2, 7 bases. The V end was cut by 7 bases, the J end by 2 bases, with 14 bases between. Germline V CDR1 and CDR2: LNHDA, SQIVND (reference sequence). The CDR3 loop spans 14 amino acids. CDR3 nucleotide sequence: TGTGCCAGTACCACAGGGAGGGGACAAGAGACCCAGTACTTC. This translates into CASTTGRGQETQYF.

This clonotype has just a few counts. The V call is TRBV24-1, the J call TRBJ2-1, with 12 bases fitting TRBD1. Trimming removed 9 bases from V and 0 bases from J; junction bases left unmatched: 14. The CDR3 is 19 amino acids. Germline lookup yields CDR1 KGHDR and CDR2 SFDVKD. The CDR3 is CATQEAGTGGVFSYNEQFF. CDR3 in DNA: TGTGCCACCCAAGAGGCCGGGACAGGGGGCGTTTTCTCCTACAATGAGCAGTTCTTC.

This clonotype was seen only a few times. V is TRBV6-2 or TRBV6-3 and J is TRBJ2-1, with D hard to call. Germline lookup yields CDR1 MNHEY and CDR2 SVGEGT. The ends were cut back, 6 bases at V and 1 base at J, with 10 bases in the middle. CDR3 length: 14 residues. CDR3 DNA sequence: TGTGCCAGCAGCCCCGGCCAGTCCTACAATGAGCAGTTCTTC. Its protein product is CASSPGQSYNEQFF.

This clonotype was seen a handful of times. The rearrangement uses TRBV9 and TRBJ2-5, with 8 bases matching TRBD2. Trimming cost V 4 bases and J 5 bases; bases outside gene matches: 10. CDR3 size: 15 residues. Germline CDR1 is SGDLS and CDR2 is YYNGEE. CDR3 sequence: CASSLGLGATETQYF. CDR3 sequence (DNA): TGTGCCAGCAGCCTGGGACTAGGGGCGACGGAGACCCAGTACTTC. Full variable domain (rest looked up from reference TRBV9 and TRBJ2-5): DSGVTQTPKHLITATGQRVTLRCSPRSGDLSVYWYQQSLDQGLQFLIQYYNGEERAKGNILERFSAQQFPDLHSELNLSSLELGDSALYFCASSLGLGATETQYFGPGTRLLVL.

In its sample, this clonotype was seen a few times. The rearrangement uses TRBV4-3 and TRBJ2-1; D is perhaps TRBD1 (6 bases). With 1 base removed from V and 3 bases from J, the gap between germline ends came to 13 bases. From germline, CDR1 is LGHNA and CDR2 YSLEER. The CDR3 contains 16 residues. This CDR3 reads CASSQGYSQGYNEQFF. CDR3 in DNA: TGCGCCAGCAGCCAAGGTTATTCACAGGGCTACAATGAGCAGTTCTTC.

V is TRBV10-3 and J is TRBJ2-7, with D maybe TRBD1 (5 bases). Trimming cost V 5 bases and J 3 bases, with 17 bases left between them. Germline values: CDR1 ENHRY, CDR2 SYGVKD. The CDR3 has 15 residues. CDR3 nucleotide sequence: TGTGCCATCAGTCCCAGGGTTGGGGAAATCTACGAGCAGTACTTC. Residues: CAISPRVGEIYEQYF.

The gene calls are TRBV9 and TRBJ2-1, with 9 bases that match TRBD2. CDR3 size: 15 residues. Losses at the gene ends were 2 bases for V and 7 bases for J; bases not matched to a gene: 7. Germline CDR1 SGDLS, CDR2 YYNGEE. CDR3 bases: TGTGCCAGCAGCGTCTTGCGGGAGGGTTTGAATGAGCAGTTCTTC. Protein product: CASSVLREGLNEQFF.

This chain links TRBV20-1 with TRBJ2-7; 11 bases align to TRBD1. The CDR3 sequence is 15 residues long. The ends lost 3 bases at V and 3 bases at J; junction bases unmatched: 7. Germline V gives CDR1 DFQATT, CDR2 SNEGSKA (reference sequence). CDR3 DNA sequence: TGCAGTGCTAGTATATATGGGACAGGGGGCTACGAGCAGTACTTC. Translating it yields CSASIYGTGGYEQYF.

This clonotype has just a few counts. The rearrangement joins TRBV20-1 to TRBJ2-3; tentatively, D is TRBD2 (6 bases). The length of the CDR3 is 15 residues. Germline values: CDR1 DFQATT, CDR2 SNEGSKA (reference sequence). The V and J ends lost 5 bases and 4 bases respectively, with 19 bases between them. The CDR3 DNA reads TGCAGTGCTGGATGGTCTAGCGTCCGTCCAGATACGCAGTATTTT. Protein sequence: CSAGWSSVRPDTQYF.

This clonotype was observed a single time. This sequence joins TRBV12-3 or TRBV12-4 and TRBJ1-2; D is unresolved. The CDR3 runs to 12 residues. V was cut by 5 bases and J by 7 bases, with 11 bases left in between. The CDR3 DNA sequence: TGTGCCAGCAGTCTTTACACAAGTGGCTACACCTTC. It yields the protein CASSLYTSGYTF.

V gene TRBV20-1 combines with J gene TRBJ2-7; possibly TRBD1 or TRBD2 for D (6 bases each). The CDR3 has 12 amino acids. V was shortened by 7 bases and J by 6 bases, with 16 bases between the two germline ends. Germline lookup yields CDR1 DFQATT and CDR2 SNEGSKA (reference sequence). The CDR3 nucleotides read TGCAGTGGCGGGGCAGGGGAGGCCGAGCAGTACTTC. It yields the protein CSGGAGEAEQYF.

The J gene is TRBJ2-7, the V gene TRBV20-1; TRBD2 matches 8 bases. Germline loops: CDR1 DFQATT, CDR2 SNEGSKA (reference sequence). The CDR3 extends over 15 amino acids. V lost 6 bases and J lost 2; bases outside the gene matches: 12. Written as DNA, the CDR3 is TGCAGTGCATACGATAGCGGGATACAACCCTACGAGCAGTACTTC. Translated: CSAYDSGIQPYEQYF.

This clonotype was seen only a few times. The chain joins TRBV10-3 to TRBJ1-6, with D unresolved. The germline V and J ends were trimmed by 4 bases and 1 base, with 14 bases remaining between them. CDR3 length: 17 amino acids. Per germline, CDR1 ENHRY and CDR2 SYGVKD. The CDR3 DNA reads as TGTGCCATCAGTGCCGGAGGGTCTAAGTCCTATAATTCACCCCTCCACTTT. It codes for CAISAGGSKSYNSPLHF.

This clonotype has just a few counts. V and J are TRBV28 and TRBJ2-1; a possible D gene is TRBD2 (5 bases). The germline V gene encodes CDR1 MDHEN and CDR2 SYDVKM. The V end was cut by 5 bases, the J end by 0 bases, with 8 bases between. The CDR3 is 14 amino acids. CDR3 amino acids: CASSRGTSYNEQFF. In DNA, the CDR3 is TGTGCCAGCAGTCGGGGAACCTCCTACAATGAGCAGTTCTTC.

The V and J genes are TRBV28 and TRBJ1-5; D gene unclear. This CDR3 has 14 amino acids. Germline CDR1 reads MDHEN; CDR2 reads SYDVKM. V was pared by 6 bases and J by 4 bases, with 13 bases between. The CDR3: CASRGGKRNQPQHF. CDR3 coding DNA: TGTGCCAGCAGGGGAGGGAAGCGAAATCAGCCCCAGCATTTT.

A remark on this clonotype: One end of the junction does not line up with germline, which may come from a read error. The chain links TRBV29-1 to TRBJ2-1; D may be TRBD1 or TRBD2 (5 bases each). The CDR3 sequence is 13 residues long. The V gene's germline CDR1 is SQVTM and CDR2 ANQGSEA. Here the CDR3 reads CSVTGTTYNEQSF. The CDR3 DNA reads TGCAGCGTTACCGGGACGACCTACAATGAGCAGTCCTTC.

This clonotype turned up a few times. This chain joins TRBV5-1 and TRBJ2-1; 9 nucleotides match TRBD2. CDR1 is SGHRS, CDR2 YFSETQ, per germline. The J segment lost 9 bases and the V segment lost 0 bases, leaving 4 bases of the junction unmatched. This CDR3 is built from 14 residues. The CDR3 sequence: CASSLGTSVTEQFF. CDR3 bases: TGCGCCAGCAGCTTGGGGACTAGCGTTACTGAGCAGTTCTTC.

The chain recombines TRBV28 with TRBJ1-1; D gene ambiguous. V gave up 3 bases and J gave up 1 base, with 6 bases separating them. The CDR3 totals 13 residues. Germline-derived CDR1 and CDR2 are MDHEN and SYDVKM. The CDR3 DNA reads TGTGCCAGCAGTTTTATTAAGAACACTGAAGCTTTCTTT. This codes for CASSFIKNTEAFF. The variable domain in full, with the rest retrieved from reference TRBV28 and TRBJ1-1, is DVKVTQSSRYLVKRTGEKVFLECVQDMDHENMFWYRQDPGLGLRLIYFSYDVKMKEKGDIPEGYSVSREKKERFSLILESASTNQTSMYLCASSFIKNTEAFFGQGTRLTVV.

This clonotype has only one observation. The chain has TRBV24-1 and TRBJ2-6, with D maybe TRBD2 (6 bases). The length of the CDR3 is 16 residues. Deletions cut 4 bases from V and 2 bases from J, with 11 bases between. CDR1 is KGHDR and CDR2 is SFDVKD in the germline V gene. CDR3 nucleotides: TGTGCCACCAGTGACCCCGGACTAACTGGGGCCAACGTCCTGACTTTC. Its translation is CATSDPGLTGANVLTF.